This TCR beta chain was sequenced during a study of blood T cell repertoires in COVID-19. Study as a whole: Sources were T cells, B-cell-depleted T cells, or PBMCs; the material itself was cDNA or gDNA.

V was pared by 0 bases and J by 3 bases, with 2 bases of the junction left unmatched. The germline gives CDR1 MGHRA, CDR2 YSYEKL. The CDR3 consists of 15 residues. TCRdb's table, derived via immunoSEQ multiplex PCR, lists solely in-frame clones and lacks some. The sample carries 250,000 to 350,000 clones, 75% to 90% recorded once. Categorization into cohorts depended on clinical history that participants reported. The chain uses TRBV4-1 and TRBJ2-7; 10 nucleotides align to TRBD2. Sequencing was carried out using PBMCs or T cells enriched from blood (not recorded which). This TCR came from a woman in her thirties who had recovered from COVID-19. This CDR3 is CASSQDRTSGYEQYF. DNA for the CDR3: TGCGCCAGCAGCCAAGACCGGACTAGCGGCTACGAGCAGTACTTC.